One sample yielded the 32 T cell receptor beta chains listed below, sequenced in a study of esophageal squamous cell carcinoma under preoperative chemotherapy. Indicated time point: after preoperative PTX-NDP chemotherapy. TCRdb independently ran MiXCR on the PCR reads; one entry per CDR3 protein. The data hold about 32,000 distinct CDR3 sequences, with 40% to 60% observed a single time. The sample was taken from a patient given preoperative chemotherapy. All receptors come from a human donor with esophageal squamous cell carcinoma. The donor label of this sample is uncertain.

This clonotype was detected only once. One end of the junction is discordant with germline, which a read error may explain. CDR3 in amino acids: CASAGVGGRGQDTQYF. CDR3 DNA: TGTGCCAGCGCGGGGGTCGGGGGCCGAGGCCAAGATACCCAGTATTTC. The chain uses TRBV7-2 and TRBJ2-5, with D perhaps matching TRBD2 (7 bases). Germline CDR1 is SGHTA and CDR2 is FQGNSA. The CDR3 runs 16 residues.

This clonotype has a single count. Relative to the germline gene, one junction end is altered; a read error may explain this. V gene TRBV7-2 combines with J gene TRBJ2-1; tentative D call: TRBD1 (5 bases). The DNA end favors TRBJ2-7, so the J call may be wrong. This CDR3 is built from 14 residues. Germline CDR1 reads SGHTA; CDR2 reads FQGNSA. The CDR3 nucleotides are TGCGGCATCAGGGTACTGCGTAGCAAAGATACGCAGTACTTC. Translated: CGIRVLRSKDTQYF.

The chain is built from TRBV7-2 and TRBJ2-1, with 8 nucleotides matching TRBD1. V was pared by 4 bases and J by 12 bases, with 17 bases of the junction left unmatched. The CDR3 sequence is 16 residues long. The germline V gene encodes CDR1 SGHTA and CDR2 FQGNSA. CDR3 bases: TGTGCCAGCAGCTGGGATATCGGGACAGGCAGACATACGCAGTTCTTC. It translates to CASSWDIGTGRHTQFF.

The genes are TRBV5-1 and TRBJ2-1; the match to TRBD1 covers 9 bases. Trimming cost V 1 base and J 4 bases; bases outside gene matches: 6. The CDR3 covers 16 residues. The germline gives CDR1 SGHRS, CDR2 YFSETQ. DNA for the CDR3: TGCGCCAGCAGCTTGAAAAGGGACAGGGATTACAATGAGCAGTTCTTC. This gives the protein CASSLKRDRDYNEQFF.

V gene TRBV6-2 or TRBV6-3 combines with J gene TRBJ2-3; D may be TRBD2 (7 bases). V dropped 11 bases and J dropped 5 bases, with 23 bases sitting between them. Germline loops: CDR1 MNHEY, CDR2 SVGEGT. The CDR3 length is 15 residues. The CDR3 sequence: CAGGVGGREGDTQYF. For the CDR3, the DNA is TGTGCCGGGGGGGTCGGGGGGCGAGAAGGAGATACGCAGTATTTT.

The chain has TRBV7-6 and TRBJ2-5, with a possible D match to TRBD2 (5 bases). Trimming removed 9 bases at V and 0 bases at J, with 14 bases between. Germline assignment: CDR1 SGHVS and CDR2 FNYEAQ. CDR3 length: 14 residues. The CDR3 nucleotides are TGTGCCAGGCGCGCGGGCCGTGACCAAGAGACCCAGTACTTC. Amino acids: CARRAGRDQETQYF.

The rearrangement joins TRBV7-2 to TRBJ2-5; D gene unclear. Deletions cut 8 bases from V and 8 bases from J, with 24 bases between. From germline, CDR1 is SGHTA and CDR2 FQGNSA. This CDR3 comprises 15 residues. CDR3 DNA: TGTGCCAGCGGGCTCCAACGCCCGGGCACAGATACCCAGTACTTC. Translating it yields CASGLQRPGTDTQYF.

Notes on this clonotype: One end of the junction is discordant with germline, which a read error may explain. V and J are TRBV12-3 or TRBV12-4 and TRBJ2-3; TRBD2 matches 8 bases. The CDR3 has 17 amino acids. In DNA form, the CDR3 reads TGTGCCAGCAGCCGCCCCGGGGGGGGGAGAGCCAAAAACACGCAGTATTTC. Protein product: CASSRPGGGRAKNTQYF.

This chain connects TRBV7-6 to TRBJ2-1, with a weak D call TRBD1 (5 bases). The J call may not be correct, given that the DNA end is closer to TRBJ2-7. Per germline, CDR1 SGHVS and CDR2 FNYEAQ. The CDR3 extends over 15 amino acids. The CDR3 here is CARSPQGGSYDEQYF. Written as DNA, the CDR3 is TGTGCCAGGAGCCCCCAGGGTGGATCCTACGATGAGCAGTACTTC.

This clonotype was seen a single time. The CDR3 region has the DNA TGTGCCAGCAGGTTACAGGGCTTGACCCCGGCGGGACAGTTCTTC. Its translation is CASRLQGLTPAGQFF. The genes are TRBV12-3 or TRBV12-4 and TRBJ2-1; D could derive from TRBD1 or TRBD2 (6 bases each). The CDR3 length is 15 residues. V was clipped by 6 bases and J by 13 bases, with 25 bases between them.

About this clonotype itself: The junction differs from germline at one of its ends, possibly a read error. The chain links TRBV7-2 to TRBJ2-3; 15 positions match TRBD2. The CDR3 is 18 amino acids. Germline V CDR1 and CDR2: SGHTA, FQGNSA. The CDR3 region has the DNA TGTGCCAGCAGCTTAGATGGACTAGCGGGGGGGCCGCAGGAGACCCAGTATTTC. It codes for CASSLDGLAGGPQETQYF.

V is TRBV6-1 and J is TRBJ2-1, with 12 bases that match TRBD2. CDR1 and CDR2 (germline): MNHNS, SASEGT. With V trimmed by 8 bases and J by 5 bases, 10 bases remained unmatched. This CDR3 spans 16 amino acids. CDR3 in DNA: TGTGCCAGCGGCCGGACTAGCGGGACGCGGAACAATGAGCAGTTCTTC. This sequence encodes CASGRTSGTRNNEQFF.

Notes on this clonotype: The junction shows a germline mismatch at one end, possibly a read error. The chain couples TRBV7-7 to TRBJ2-5; weak D call: TRBD2 (6 bases). Germline V gives CDR1 SSHAT, CDR2 FNYEAQ (reference sequence). This CDR3 comprises 13 residues. In DNA form, the CDR3 reads TGTGCTAGCAGCTCAGGGACTGCAGAGACGCAGTACTTC. This codes for CASSSGTAETQYF.

This rearrangement joins TRBV11-2 to TRBJ2-3; 7 bases align to TRBD2. The end of the DNA aligns better with TRBJ2-1, so the J call may be wrong. This CDR3 region has 14 residues. CDR1 is SGHAT and CDR2 is FQNNGV in the germline V gene. CDR3 bases: TGTGCCAGCAGCCTCCGGGACTACCTCAATGAGCAGTTCTTC. This sequence encodes CASSLRDYLNEQFF.

The genes are TRBV7-8 and TRBJ2-3, with D possibly being TRBD2 (7 bases). Germline V gene lookup returns CDR1 SGHVS and CDR2 FQNEAQ. Trimming removed 5 bases at V and 10 bases at J, with 25 bases between. The CDR3 consists of 16 residues. The DNA of the CDR3 is TGTGCCAGCAGCCGCCTACGGGGGGCGAACACCGAGGCGCAGTATTTT. Its protein is CASSRLRGANTEAQYF.

This clonotype was counted ten times or more. This rearrangement joins TRBV7-3 to TRBJ2-1; TRBD2 aligns across 9 bases. Germline lookup yields CDR1 SGHTA and CDR2 FQGTGA. Trimming cost V 5 bases and J 2 bases; bases outside gene matches: 7. CDR3 length: 16 amino acids. The CDR3 sequence: CASSPIAGVTYNEQFF. The DNA for the CDR3 is TGTGCCAGCAGCCCAATAGCGGGAGTAACCTACAATGAGCAGTTCTTC.

This clonotype was seen only a few times. The chain carries TRBV5-5 and TRBJ2-2; 10 bases map to TRBD1. The CDR3 consists of 15 residues. After removal of 4 bases from V and 7 bases from J, the junction contained 7 bases not matched to a gene. Per germline, CDR1 SGHKS and CDR2 YYEKEE (reference sequence). CDR3 coding DNA: TGTGCCAGCAGCCTTCGACAGGGGGCAATCGGGGAGCTGTTTTTT. Protein product: CASSLRQGAIGELFF.

The chain joins TRBV6-1 to TRBJ2-5; D possibly corresponds to TRBD1 (6 bases). V was shortened by 11 bases and J by 1 base, with 17 bases between the two germline ends. CDR1 and CDR2 from the germline V gene are MNHNS and SASEGT. The CDR3 loop spans 14 amino acids. This chain's CDR3 is CAGIGGRAQETQYF. In DNA, the CDR3 is TGTGCCGGCATTGGGGGCCGTGCCCAAGAGACCCAGTACTTC.

By share, this clonotype counts as large. A much larger clone is a single base away; this may be a read error. The CDR3 is CASSLERWNEQYF. CDR3 nucleotide sequence: TGTGCCAGCAGCTTAGAACGATGGAATGAGCAGTACTTC. V and J are TRBV11-2 and TRBJ2-5; D not resolved. Trimming took 0 bases from V and 11 from J, leaving 13 bases between them. Germline loops: CDR1 SGHAT, CDR2 FQNNGV. This CDR3 contains 13 residues.

This clonotype was seen ten or more times. The chain recombines TRBV7-3 with TRBJ2-3; 8 positions match TRBD2. This CDR3 comprises 18 residues. CDR1 and CDR2 from the germline V gene are SGHTA and FQGTGA. Trimming cost V 5 bases and J 4 bases; bases outside gene matches: 17. CDR3 nucleotide sequence: TGTGCCAGCAGCGCAAGCCCCCCCGGGGGGGGGGGGGCAGATACGCAGTATTTT. It encodes CASSASPPGGGGADTQYF.

The sample holds many counts of this clonotype. J is TRBJ2-1 and V is TRBV7-2; D gene uncertain. Trimming shortened V by 0 bases and J by 8 bases, and 5 bases separated the two germline ends. This CDR3 region has 12 residues. Per germline, CDR1 SGHTA and CDR2 FQGNSA. The CDR3 region is CASSLAGYEQFF. CDR3 in DNA: TGTGCCAGCAGCTTAGCGGGGTATGAGCAGTTCTTC.

This clonotype showed up just a few times. This chain joins TRBV5-6 and TRBJ2-2; D possibly uses TRBD1 or TRBD2 (6 bases each). The V gene's germline CDR1 is SGHDT and CDR2 YYEEEE. Trimming removed 1 base at V and 7 bases at J, with 14 bases between. CDR3 length equals 15 residues. The CDR3 DNA follows: TGTGCCAGCAGCTTGATTGGCAGGGGAGGCGGGGAGCTGTTTTTT. Amino acids: CASSLIGRGGGELFF.

The chain is built from TRBV7-2 and TRBJ2-4, with D perhaps TRBD1 or TRBD2 (6 bases each). The better agreement between TRBJ2-5 and the DNA end casts doubt on the J call. CDR3 size: 18 residues. Germline lookup yields CDR1 SGHTA and CDR2 FQGNSA. CDR3 residues: CASSLEGTGGLDKETQYF. CDR3 in DNA: TGTGCCAGCAGCTTAGAGGGCACCGGGGGCCTGGACAAAGAGACCCAGTACTTC.

This clonotype was observed a few times. The chain has TRBV7-3 and TRBJ2-3; D might be TRBD1 or TRBD2, each matching 5 bases. Trimming removed 5 bases at V and 12 bases at J, with 30 bases between. The germline V gene has CDR1 SGHTA and CDR2 FQGTGA. CDR3 length: 17 amino acids. The CDR3 is CASSLKLGLGDEDTQYF. Here the CDR3 DNA reads TGTGCCAGCAGCCTCAAACTGGGGCTGGGGGATGAAGACACTCAGTATTTT.

Concerning this clonotype itself: A read error is likely, as this CDR3 ends without the conserved phenylalanine or tryptophan. No DNA is shown, since the ends of the CDR3 on it are uncertain; the CDR3 is the one TCRdb lists. The chain carries TRBV7-3 and TRBJ2-5; whether TRBD1, the table's D call, matches the DNA was not checked. Germline CDR1 reads SGHTA; CDR2 reads FQGTGA. The CDR3 has 14 residues if both end residues are counted. This CDR3 is CASSPTGIGETQHS.

Of note for this clonotype: Its ends do not fully match the called genes, so a read error is possible. The V call is TRBV10-2, the J call TRBJ2-3, with TRBD1 as a possible D gene (6 bases). The CDR3 totals 14 residues. The germline V gene has CDR1 WSHSY and CDR2 SAAADI. The CDR3 nucleotides are TGCGCCAGCAGTGGGATGGACAGCTCAGATACGCAGTATTTC. As protein: CASSGMDSSDTQYF.

This clonotype was detected ten times or more. V usage is TRBV7-6 and J usage is TRBJ2-2; D not resolved. Germline values: CDR1 SGHVS, CDR2 FNYEAQ. CDR3 length equals 13 residues. The V end lost 5 bases, the J end lost 1 base, and 5 bases lay between the germline ends. The CDR3 region is CASSPGNTGELFF. For the CDR3, the DNA is TGTGCCAGCAGCCCCGGGAACACCGGGGAGCTGTTTTTT.

This clonotype was found many times. V usage is TRBV6-1 and J usage is TRBJ2-6; unclear D gene. CDR1 and CDR2 from the germline V gene are MNHNS and SASEGT. Trimming took 7 bases from V and 1 from J, leaving 5 bases between them. The CDR3 is made up of 13 amino acids. The chain's CDR3 is CASIESGANVLTF. CDR3 DNA: TGTGCCAGCATAGAATCTGGGGCCAACGTCCTGACTTTC.

The chain is built from TRBV6-1 and TRBJ2-3, with D unresolved. V was clipped by 6 bases and J by 4 bases, with 17 bases between them. CDR3 length: 15 residues. The V gene's germline CDR1 is MNHNS and CDR2 SASEGT. CDR3 nucleotide sequence: TGTGCCAGCAGCCCAACGCCCACATTCGCAGATACGCAGTATTTT. Residues: CASSPTPTFADTQYF.

In this sample, this clonotype turned up many times. The chain is built from TRBV28 and TRBJ2-1, with 7 bases lining up with TRBD1. The CDR3 consists of 15 residues. The ends lost 2 bases at V and 4 bases at J; junction bases unmatched: 5. Germline V gene lookup returns CDR1 MDHEN and CDR2 SYDVKM. DNA for the CDR3: TGTGCCAGCAGTTTAGGGCAGGGGGTTTACAATGAGCAGTTCTTC. Protein sequence: CASSLGQGVYNEQFF. Supplemented by reference TRBV28 and TRBJ2-1, the full variable domain reads DVKVTQSSRYLVKRTGEKVFLECVQDMDHENMFWYRQDPGLGLRLIYFSYDVKMKEKGDIPEGYSVSREKKERFSLILESASTNQTSMYLCASSLGQGVYNEQFFGPGTRLTVL.

The genes are TRBV12-3 or TRBV12-4 and TRBJ2-2; D might be TRBD1 or TRBD2, each matching 5 bases. The end of the DNA is better explained by TRBJ2-3, so the J call may be wrong. This CDR3 has 15 residues. The chain's CDR3 is CASSLGGVNTGEQYF. The CDR3, as DNA: TGTGCCAGCAGTTTAGGAGGGGTGAACACCGGGGAGCAGTATTTT.

Within the sample, this clonotype is medium-sized. The chain recombines TRBV7-8 with TRBJ2-5, with 10 bases fitting TRBD1. The V gene's germline CDR1 is SGHVS and CDR2 FQNEAQ. The CDR3 runs to 15 residues. V was clipped by 5 bases and J by 4 bases; unmatched bases: 7. The CDR3 loop reads CASSTRDRGIETQYF. In nucleotides, the CDR3 is TGTGCCAGCAGCACTAGGGACAGGGGCATAGAGACCCAGTACTTC.